The present entry profiles one T cell receptor (beta chain) with its context. The V and J ends lost 6 bases and 8 bases respectively, with 14 bases between them. The CDR3 is 13 amino acids. From germline, CDR1 is MNHEY and CDR2 SVGAGI. Repertoires were generated with immunoSEQ multiplex PCR, while TCRdb's copy carries only in-frame clones and drops some. The table records about 66,000 clones, 90% to 97% of them present only once. The data originate from a study of siplizumab effects on memory and regulatory T cells. The receptor's source is a human donor in good health. This chain links TRBV6-5 with TRBJ2-1, with D perhaps TRBD2 (6 bases). Sequences were obtained from naive CD8+ T cells sorted from blood. The CDR3: CASSRGLLDEQFF. CDR3 DNA sequence: TGTGCCAGCAGCCGAGGACTATTAGATGAGCAGTTCTTC.